This TCR beta chain stems from a study of shared clonotypes between healthy human individuals. Study in general: The people who gave samples were a couple of women and a few men aged 18 to 49. Researchers assigned three CD4 naive, three CD4 memory, two CD8 naive and one CD8 memory plate to each donor. Study-wide findings and caveats: The rarefaction results pointed to incomplete sorted-subset sequencing despite large depth.

Free of recent acute infections or vaccinations, the donors were healthy HIV-negative adults. Germline V gene sequence: CDR1 SGHTA, CDR2 FQGTGA. The trim removed 0 bases at V and 7 bases at J, leaving 7 bases unmatched. The CDR3 loop spans 16 amino acids. With respect to this clone: Its specificity is not known.

The repertoire was sequenced with immunoSEQ multiplex PCR; TCRdb's copy has only in-frame clones and lacks some. The sample comprises roughly 2 million clones, around 95% of which are singletons, and 0.13% rests with the top ten. The chain has TRBV7-3 and TRBJ2-1, with TRBD2 matching 9 bases. Sequencing input: naive CD4+ T cells sorted from blood. Regarding subset: CD45RA+ positively selected. This clonotype was obtained from a man younger than 30 in good health. CDR3 DNA sequence: TGTGCCAGCAGCTTAACCCCAGCGGGGGGCAGGAATGAGCAGTTCTTC. Its translation is CASSLTPAGGRNEQFF.